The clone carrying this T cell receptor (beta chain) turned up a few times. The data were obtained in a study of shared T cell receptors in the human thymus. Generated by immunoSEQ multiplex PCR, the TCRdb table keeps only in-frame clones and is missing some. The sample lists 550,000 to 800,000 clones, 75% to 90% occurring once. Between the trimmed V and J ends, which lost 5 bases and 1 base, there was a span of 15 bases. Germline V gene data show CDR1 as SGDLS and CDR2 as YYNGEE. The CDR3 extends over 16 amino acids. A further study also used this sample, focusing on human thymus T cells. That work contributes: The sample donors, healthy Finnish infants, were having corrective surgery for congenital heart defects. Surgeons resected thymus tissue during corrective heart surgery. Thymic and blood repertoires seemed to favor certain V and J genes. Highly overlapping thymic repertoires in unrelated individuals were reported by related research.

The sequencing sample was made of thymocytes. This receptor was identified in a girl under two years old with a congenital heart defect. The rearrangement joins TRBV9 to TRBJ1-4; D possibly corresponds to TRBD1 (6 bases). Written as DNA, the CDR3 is TGTGCCAGCAGTCCCAAACCAGGGGTAACTAATGAAAAACTGTTTTTT. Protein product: CASSPKPGVTNEKLFF.